The clone carrying this T cell receptor beta chain ranks as medium-sized. Its antigen is not identified. The data were taken from a study of identical twins. After removal of 3 bases from V and 5 bases from J, the junction contained 5 bases not matched to a gene. The CDR3 has 15 residues. Germline lookup yields CDR1 MRHNA and CDR2 SNTAGT. TCRdb recomputed calls from the 5' RACE reads with MiXCR, one row per CDR3 protein. The repertoire holds about 220,000 distinct CDR3 sequences, around 8.1% seen once, with about 2% in the top ten. Findings and caveats of the study: Conclusions came from cross-sectional statistical analysis, not from following the same donors. Zero-insertion findings could be partly confounded by invariant cells (MAIT and iNKT cells).

The data were also submitted as part of a second study, on yellow fever vaccine responses in identical twins. This second study notes: Vaccine T cell responses of twins reportedly seemed partly convergent and partly personalized.

The material sequenced was memory (CD45RO+) T cells sorted from blood. J is TRBJ2-1 and V is TRBV6-4; 9 nucleotides match TRBD2. The clonotype was recovered from a woman under 30 in good health. The CDR3 DNA reads TGTGCCAGCAGTGAAAGTAGCGGGGGTAACAATGAGCAGTTCTTC. It specifies CASSESSGGNNEQFF.